In this sample, the clone carrying this T cell receptor (beta chain) turned up once. V lost 10 bases to trimming and J lost 2 bases; unmatched junction nucleotides: 8. From germline, CDR1 is KGHSH and CDR2 LQKENI. This CDR3 region has 15 residues. The data are from a study of blood T cell repertoires in COVID-19. Study-level information: Material from acute and convalescent COVID-19 was sourced from the United States, Italy and Spain. Sources were T cells, B-cell-depleted T cells, or PBMCs; the material itself was cDNA or gDNA.

As originally analysed: Using reference gene primer amplification, nucleated cell counts were estimated. Sequencing was performed with immunoSEQ multiplex PCR; in TCRdb, only in-frame clones are kept and a portion is missing. Clonal size and the V and J genes are those of that table, whereas D and trimming came from the DNA. This sample has about 120,000 clones, with around 86% found just once. The specimen sequenced was peripheral blood. The origin of this receptor is an elderly man with active or convalescent COVID-19. The chain couples TRBV18 to TRBJ2-5, with 12 bases lining up with TRBD2. The CDR3 protein is CATRNLAGGQETQYF. The CDR3 region has the DNA TGTGCCACCCGCAACCTAGCGGGAGGGCAAGAGACCCAGTACTTC.